This TCR beta chain was identified during a study of blood T cells in healthy people across ages. A J-beta primer mix and a sample-barcoded 5' primer were used in a second PCR of about 7 to 12 cycles. TCRdb ran MiXCR on the 5' RACE reads and lists one entry per CDR3 protein. The sample shows 1,800,000 or so distinct CDR3 sequences, about two fifths of them seen only once. This clonotype turned up a few times. What was sequenced was blood. The source is a human donor in good health.

The CDR3 sequence: CSARDHGRGSGEQYF. The CDR3 nucleotides are TGCAGTGCTAGAGATCATGGACGGGGATCGGGAGAGCAGTACTTC. This chain uses TRBV20-1 with TRBJ2-7; D possibly corresponds to TRBD2 (5 bases). Trimming removed 0 bases at V and 7 bases at J, with 19 bases between. The germline V gene has CDR1 DFQATT and CDR2 SNEGSKA (reference sequence). The CDR3 sequence is 15 residues long.